The 28 T cell receptor beta chains below were found in one sample sequenced in a study of lymphopenia after photon versus proton radiotherapy. Sequencing was performed with immunoSEQ multiplex PCR; in TCRdb, only in-frame clones are kept and a portion is missing. This table holds approximately 25,000 clones, roughly 80% found once. The sequencing here drew on peripheral blood, taken from a patient treated with proton-based radiotherapy. The source is a woman aged 70 to 79 with pancreatic cancer.

This chain joins TRBV20-1 and TRBJ1-2; no reliable D call. CDR3 length: 11 residues. CDR1 and CDR2 (germline): DFQATT, SNEGSKA (reference sequence). Trimming shortened V by 1 base and J by 7 bases, and 7 bases separated the two germline ends. Here the CDR3 DNA reads TGCAGTGCTAGAGGAAGAAGTGGCTACACCTTC. Translated: CSARGRSGYTF.

This chain uses TRBV9 with TRBJ2-3; 8 bases line up with TRBD2. Losses at the gene ends were 0 bases for V and 3 bases for J; bases not matched to a gene: 6. The germline V gene has CDR1 SGDLS and CDR2 YYNGEE. The CDR3 spans 16 residues. The CDR3 nucleotides are TGTGCCAGCAGCGTAGGAGCGGGAGAGATGACAGATACGCAGTATTTT. It encodes CASSVGAGEMTDTQYF.

With respect to this clone: The junction does not match germline at one end; this may be a read error. V is TRBV27 and J is TRBJ1-5; no definite D call. The germline CDR1 and CDR2 sequences are MNHEY and SMNVEV (reference sequence). The CDR3 totals 14 residues. The CDR3 loop is CASSRFASDQPQHF. Here the CDR3 DNA reads TGTGCCAGCAGTCGGTTCGCTAGCGATCAGCCCCAGCATTTT.

This chain connects TRBV28 to TRBJ1-1; no reliable D call. Trimming pared 2 bases from V and 1 base from J, leaving 5 bases between. The CDR3 spans 13 residues. Per germline, CDR1 MDHEN and CDR2 SYDVKM. The CDR3: CASSLVQNTEAFF. CDR3 coding DNA: TGTGCCAGCAGTTTAGTGCAGAACACTGAAGCTTTCTTT.

This clone was observed a single time. The chain carries TRBV21-1 and TRBJ1-2. TRBV21-1 is labeled a pseudogene. This CDR3 comprises 17 residues. The CDR3 loop is CASSLRGRGADGYGYTF. CDR3 DNA: TGTGCCAGCAGCCTTAGGGGAAGGGGGGCGGACGGCTATGGCTACACCTTC.

The chain links TRBV10-3 to TRBJ2-7; D is unresolved. Germline assignment: CDR1 ENHRY and CDR2 SYGVKD. The CDR3 is made up of 12 amino acids. Trimming took off 6 bases at V and 3 bases at J, with 9 bases between the two ends. The chain's CDR3 is CAISGLDYEQYF. For the CDR3, the DNA is TGTGCCATCAGCGGCCTCGACTACGAGCAGTACTTC.

The V gene is TRBV9, the J gene TRBJ2-1, with 8 bases identical to TRBD2. Trimming cost V 0 bases and J 9 bases; bases outside gene matches: 11. The CDR3 covers 16 residues. Looked up from germline, CDR1 is SGDLS and CDR2 is YYNGEE. CDR3 residues: CASSVGSGSETAEQFF. CDR3 bases: TGTGCCAGCAGCGTAGGAAGCGGGAGCGAGACCGCTGAGCAGTTCTTC.

V and J are TRBV19 and TRBJ1-1; no definite D call. Germline V gives CDR1 LNHDA, CDR2 SQIVND (reference sequence). Trimming cost V 4 bases and J 0 bases, with 6 bases left between them. The CDR3 contains 13 residues. This CDR3 reads CASSTSLNTEAFF. CDR3 sequence (DNA): TGTGCCAGTAGTACTTCATTGAACACTGAAGCTTTCTTT.

Points on this clone: The CDR3 carries no conserved terminal phenylalanine or tryptophan, so it likely arises from a read error. No DNA is shown, since the ends of the CDR3 on it are uncertain; the CDR3 is the one TCRdb lists. V usage is TRBV5-5 and J usage is TRBJ2-7; the tabulated D call, TRBD1, remains unverified against the DNA. The CDR3 contains 9 residues when both ends are counted. Germline V gene lookup returns CDR1 SGHKS and CDR2 YYEKEE (reference sequence). This CDR3 is CASSRQAGL.

The chain employs TRBV9 and TRBJ2-7; 7 bases match TRBD2. Germline V gene data show CDR1 as SGDLS and CDR2 as YYNGEE. J gave up 4 bases and V 0 bases, and 13 bases lay outside the gene matches. CDR3 length equals 17 residues. This chain's CDR3 is CASSVDPAAGVKYEQYF. The CDR3 DNA reads as TGTGCCAGCAGCGTAGACCCGGCGGCGGGAGTTAAGTACGAGCAGTACTTC. The full variable domain, its missing parts supplied by reference TRBV9 and TRBJ2-7, is DSGVTQTPKHLITATGQRVTLRCSPRSGDLSVYWYQQSLDQGLQFLIQYYNGEERAKGNILERFSAQQFPDLHSELNLSSLELGDSALYFCASSVDPAAGVKYEQYFGPGTRLTVT.

J is TRBJ2-1 and V is TRBV7-8; perhaps TRBD1 as D (6 bases). Germline lookup yields CDR1 SGHVS and CDR2 FQNEAQ. The CDR3 is 16 amino acids. V lost 1 base and J lost 12, with 22 bases in between. This chain's CDR3 is CASSLVGQRGSIGQFF. The DNA of the CDR3 is TGTGCCAGCAGCTTAGTCGGACAGAGGGGCTCGATAGGGCAGTTCTTC.

A single count supports this clone. V gene TRBV28 combines with J gene TRBJ1-1; D uncertain. Germline loops: CDR1 MDHEN, CDR2 SYDVKM. The CDR3 is made up of 14 amino acids. Trimming shortened V by 11 bases and J by 6 bases, and 22 bases separated the two germline ends. CDR3 DNA sequence: TGTGCCGTATTCATAGGGCAGAAGGGCGCTGAAGCTTTCTTT. As protein: CAVFIGQKGAEAFF.

This rearrangement joins TRBV6-5 to TRBJ1-1; D is unresolved. CDR1 is MNHEY, CDR2 SVGAGI, per germline. Trimming took off 6 bases at V and 4 bases at J, with 18 bases between the two ends. The CDR3 loop spans 15 amino acids. CDR3 coding DNA: TGTGCCAGCAGAGAACGCGGGCCCTGGGGCACTGAAGCTTTCTTT. It encodes CASRERGPWGTEAFF.

The CDR3 region is CAWRPGVLYEQYF. DNA for the CDR3: TGTGCCTGGAGACCCGGGGTACTCTACGAGCAGTACTTC. The chain couples TRBV30 to TRBJ2-7; the D gene is possibly TRBD2 (5 bases). Deletions cut 3 bases from V and 3 bases from J, with 12 bases between. Germline V CDR1 and CDR2: GTSNPN, SVGIG (reference sequence). The CDR3 sequence is 13 residues long. Complete variable domain (other parts from reference TRBV30 and TRBJ2-7): SQTIHQWPATLVQPVGSPLSLECTVEGTSNPNLYWYRQAAGRGLQLLFYSVGIGQISSEVPQNLSASRPQDRQFILSSKKLLLSDSGFYLCAWRPGVLYEQYFGPGTRLTVT.

This chain joins TRBV9 and TRBJ1-5, with unresolved D. Trimming removed 3 bases from V and 9 bases from J, with 16 bases in between. The CDR3 covers 14 residues. Germline lookup yields CDR1 SGDLS and CDR2 YYNGEE. The CDR3 protein is CASSGGDQQRPQHF. CDR3 in DNA: TGTGCCAGCAGCGGAGGCGACCAACAGCGGCCCCAGCATTTT. Looking up the rest from reference TRBV9 and TRBJ1-5 gives the full variable domain: DSGVTQTPKHLITATGQRVTLRCSPRSGDLSVYWYQQSLDQGLQFLIQYYNGEERAKGNILERFSAQQFPDLHSELNLSSLELGDSALYFCASSGGDQQRPQHFGDGTRLSIL.

This chain connects TRBV11-2 to TRBJ2-1; D gene ambiguous. Per germline, CDR1 SGHAT and CDR2 FQNNGV. Between the trimmed V and J ends, which lost 4 bases and 6 bases, there was a span of 13 bases. This CDR3 has 14 amino acids. CDR3 in DNA: TGTGCCAGCAGCTACTCACGACTTGGCAATGAGCAGTTCTTC. Its protein product is CASSYSRLGNEQFF.

The chain employs TRBV6-1 and TRBJ2-7; maybe TRBD1 (5 bases). The CDR3 extends over 13 amino acids. Germline-derived CDR1 and CDR2 are MNHNS and SASEGT. Trimming removed 7 bases at V and 0 bases at J, with 10 bases between. In DNA, the CDR3 is TGTGCCAGCACCAGGGCAAACTCCTACGAGCAGTACTTC. Its translation is CASTRANSYEQYF.

The rearrangement links TRBV5-1 to TRBJ2-3; 7 bases agree with TRBD1. The CDR3 consists of 16 residues. The V and J ends lost 5 bases and 2 bases, in that order; junction bases with no gene match: 11. Germline V gene data show CDR1 as SGHRS and CDR2 as YFSETQ. This CDR3 reads CASRSKTGTVTDTQYF. DNA of the CDR3: TGCGCCAGCAGATCTAAAACCGGGACAGTCACAGATACGCAGTATTTT.

This chain joins TRBV6-1 and TRBJ1-2, with 9 bases fitting TRBD1. With 4 bases clipped from V and 4 bases from J, the junction kept 10 bases outside the gene matches. Germline CDR1 and CDR2: MNHNS and SASEGT. CDR3 size: 16 residues. The CDR3 loop reads CASSASRDRVAYGYTF. For the CDR3, the DNA is TGTGCCAGCAGTGCGTCCCGGGACAGGGTTGCCTATGGCTACACCTTC.

CDR3 sequence (DNA): TGTGCCAGCAGTCCTTTAGGAGGCTACACCTTC. This sequence encodes CASSPLGGYTF. The chain links TRBV6-6 to TRBJ1-2; no firm D call. V lost 5 bases to trimming and J lost 8 bases, with 9 bases between them. This CDR3 contains 11 residues. Germline-derived CDR1 and CDR2 are MNHNY and SVGAGI (reference sequence).

The rearrangement uses TRBV28 and TRBJ1-2, with D maybe TRBD1 (5 bases). Germline V gene data show CDR1 as MDHEN and CDR2 as SYDVKM. The CDR3 totals 15 residues. V was cut by 5 bases and J by 1 base, with 14 bases left in between. CDR3 DNA: TGTGCCAGCAGTCTTGAAGCCCAGGGTAACTATGGCTACACCTTC. Translated, it gives CASSLEAQGNYGYTF.

The chain combines TRBV7-2 with TRBJ2-3; TRBD1 aligns across 12 bases. The CDR3 is 16 residues long. Trimming cost V 1 base and J 4 bases; bases outside gene matches: 3. Germline V lookup: CDR1 SGHTA, CDR2 FQGNSA. The CDR3 protein is CASSLGDRGRADTQYF. The CDR3 DNA reads as TGTGCCAGCAGCTTAGGGGACAGGGGGCGTGCAGATACGCAGTATTTT.

A single count supports this clone. The chain couples TRBV21-1 to TRBJ2-7; the table gives TRBD1 as D, unverified against the DNA. TRBV21-1 is tagged as a pseudogene. This CDR3 is built from 17 residues. The chain's CDR3 is CASSKDCEGAFSYEQYF. The CDR3 coding sequence is TGTGCCAGCAGCAAAGATTGCGAGGGGGCTTTCTCCTACGAGCAGTACTTC.

The J gene is TRBJ2-7, the V gene TRBV6-1; D is undetermined. The CDR3 length is 15 residues. CDR1 MNHNS and CDR2 SASEGT come from the germline V gene. V was cut by 0 bases and J by 2 bases, with 11 bases left in between. CDR3 amino acids: CASSEALGVPYEQYF. Here the CDR3 DNA reads TGTGCCAGCAGTGAAGCGCTCGGAGTCCCCTACGAGCAGTACTTC.

The rearrangement uses TRBV5-6 and TRBJ2-7, with TRBD1 as a possible D gene (5 bases). The germline gives CDR1 SGHDT, CDR2 YYEEEE. V gave up 0 bases and J gave up 3 bases, with 10 bases separating them. The CDR3 is 14 residues long. DNA for the CDR3: TGTGCCAGCAGCTTGGTTCGGACACTCTACGAGCAGTACTTC. As protein: CASSLVRTLYEQYF.

The J gene is TRBJ1-1, the V gene TRBV28, with 7 bases lining up with TRBD1. Losses at the gene ends were 3 bases for V and 9 bases for J; bases not matched to a gene: 7. The CDR3 covers 13 residues. Per the germline V gene, CDR1 is MDHEN and CDR2 is SYDVKM. The CDR3 here is CASSLGAQGKAFF. For the CDR3, the DNA is TGTGCCAGCAGTTTGGGTGCACAGGGGAAAGCTTTCTTT.

The CDR3 sequence: CASSDSRRSPRYGYTF. The CDR3 nucleotides are TGTGCCAGCAGTGACTCGAGGCGGAGCCCCCGATATGGCTACACCTTC. The chain has TRBV6-4 and TRBJ1-2, with unresolved D. In germline, CDR1 is MRHNA, CDR2 SNTAGT. The CDR3 is made up of 16 amino acids. Trimming stripped 0 bases from V and 5 bases from J, with 16 bases between.

The V call is TRBV28, the J call TRBJ1-4; D is uncertain. V lost 5 bases, J lost 5 bases, and 12 bases lay in between. Looked up from germline, CDR1 is MDHEN and CDR2 is SYDVKM. The CDR3 is 14 amino acids. CDR3 sequence: CASSRAGRNEKLFF. For the CDR3, the DNA is TGTGCCAGCAGTAGGGCAGGAAGAAATGAAAAACTGTTTTTT.